These 3 T cell receptor beta chains came from one sample sequenced in a study of CXCR3-negative and CXCR3-positive naive CD8 T cells. Carrying UMI labels, the TRB cDNA libraries were prepared through 5' RACE. TCRdb processed the 5' RACE reads again and assigns one entry to each CDR3 protein, with no DNA. The repertoire shows about 41,000 distinct CDR3 sequences; the top ten hold approximately 1.9%. Sequencing was done on a sample of naive CXCR3- CD8+ T cells from blood. Subset specified: CD45RO-CCR7+CD27+CD95- naive CD8+ T cells lacking CXCR3 (TNR3-). The receptor set was obtained from a human donor in good health. Some clones in this sample may be carry-over from other donors' samples.

The rearrangement links TRBV7-9 to TRBJ1-2; as DNA is missing, the TRBD1 call by TCRdb cannot be tested. The CDR3 extends over 19 amino acids. Per the germline V gene, CDR1 is SEHNR and CDR2 is FQNEAQ (reference sequence). CDR3: CASSWLGGGPKTYNYGYTF.

This sequence joins TRBV11-2 and TRBJ2-2; there is no DNA to check the TCRdb D call of TRBD2. Germline values: CDR1 SGHAT, CDR2 FQNNGV. The CDR3 is 15 residues long. This CDR3 is CASSATSGGSGELFF.

The V call is TRBV29-1, the J call TRBJ2-2. Germline V gives CDR1 SQVTM, CDR2 ANQGSEA. This CDR3 is built from 12 residues. The CDR3 reads CSVVDNTGELFF.